The 9 T cell receptor beta chains reported below all come from one sample, sequenced in a study of identical twins. TCRdb used MiXCR to reprocess the 5' RACE reads, holding one entry per CDR3 protein. Of around 480,000 distinct CDR3 sequences listed, more than 13% were seen once; the top ten hold about 0.53%. This sample also belongs to another study, concerning yellow fever vaccine responses in identical twins.

Material: CD4+ T cells sorted from blood. The receptors shown here come from a woman in her late teens or twenties in good health.

This sequence joins TRBV6-2 or TRBV6-3 and TRBJ2-1; 7 bases agree with TRBD2. V shed 2 bases, J shed 5 bases, and the junction held 15 bases outside the gene matches. The CDR3 covers 18 residues. CDR1 MNHEY and CDR2 SVGEGT come from the germline V gene. This chain's CDR3 is CASSYSIMSGVINNEQFF. The CDR3 nucleotides read TGTGCCAGCAGTTACAGTATAATGAGCGGGGTAATCAACAATGAGCAGTTCTTC.

This clonotype was observed many times. The chain has TRBV5-1 and TRBJ2-3; 12 nucleotides line up with TRBD2. Trimming removed 3 bases from V and 5 bases from J; junction bases left unmatched: 13. CDR3 length equals 18 residues. The V gene's germline CDR1 is SGHRS and CDR2 YFSETQ. CDR3 region: CASSSGLAGPLRGDTQYF. Here the CDR3 DNA reads TGCGCCAGCAGCTCCGGACTAGCGGGGCCCCTACGGGGAGATACGCAGTATTTT.

This clonotype was recorded at least ten times. This chain connects TRBV2 to TRBJ2-1; 10 nucleotides align to TRBD2. Germline trimming cut 6 bases from V and 3 bases from J; bases unmatched to any gene: 8. Germline values: CDR1 SNHLY, CDR2 FYNNEI. CDR3 size: 16 residues. CDR3 coding DNA: TGTGCCAGCAGGGAGCTAGCGGGAGCCCTCTACAATGAGCAGTTCTTC. Its protein is CASRELAGALYNEQFF.

CDR3 protein: CSVGGSRGAEQFF. The CDR3 nucleotides read TGCAGCGTTGGGGGCTCTAGGGGCGCTGAGCAGTTCTTC. V usage is TRBV29-1 and J usage is TRBJ2-1, with D possibly being TRBD1 (5 bases). Looked up from germline, CDR1 is SQVTM and CDR2 is ANQGSEA. Deletions cut 4 bases from V and 9 bases from J, with 16 bases between. There are 13 residues in the CDR3.

This clonotype has a count of ten or more. V and J are TRBV29-1 and TRBJ2-2, with unresolved D. The CDR3 runs to 12 residues. The germline CDR1 and CDR2 sequences are SQVTM and ANQGSEA. Trimming removed 7 bases at V and 1 base at J, with 7 bases between. The CDR3 DNA reads TGCAGCGGATACCAGAACACCGGGGAGCTGTTTTTT. Translation: CSGYQNTGELFF.

The chain recombines TRBV7-6 with TRBJ2-2; 9 nucleotides match TRBD2. The CDR3 is 17 amino acids. Germline CDR1 reads SGHVS; CDR2 reads FNYEAQ. The trim removed 1 base at V and 2 bases at J, leaving 5 bases unmatched. Written as DNA, the CDR3 is TGTGCCAGCAGCTTAGTGTCTAGCGGGATCAACACCGGGGAGCTGTTTTTT. This encodes CASSLVSSGINTGELFF. The full variable domain, in which reference TRBV7-6 and TRBJ2-2 provide the parts outside the CDR3, is GAGVSQSPRYKVTKRGQDVALRCDPISGHVSLYWYRQALGQGPEFLTYFNYEAQQDKSGLPNDRFSAERPEGSISTLTIQRTEQRDSAMYRCASSLVSSGINTGELFFGEGSRLTVL.

This clonotype was detected only a few times. The V and J genes are TRBV20-1 and TRBJ1-2; 7 bases align to TRBD1. CDR1 DFQATT and CDR2 SNEGSKA come from the germline V gene (reference sequence). CDR3 length: 15 amino acids. The trim removed 1 base at V and 2 bases at J, leaving 7 bases unmatched. The CDR3 nucleotides are TGCAGTGCTAGAGGGAGACAGGGTACGAACTATGGCTACACCTTC. Amino acid sequence: CSARGRQGTNYGYTF.

The chain carries TRBV5-1 and TRBJ2-2, with a tentative D call TRBD2 (6 bases). The germline CDR1 and CDR2 sequences are SGHRS and YFSETQ. The CDR3 is made up of 14 amino acids. V lost 4 bases and J lost 1, with 8 bases in between. The DNA for the CDR3 is TGCGCCAGCAGCATGGAGGGGAACACCGGGGAGCTGTTTTTT. It specifies CASSMEGNTGELFF.

The chain links TRBV12-3 or TRBV12-4 to TRBJ2-1, with TRBD2 as a possible D gene (7 bases). There are 16 residues in the CDR3. Trimming cost V 5 bases and J 4 bases, with 18 bases left between them. The CDR3 DNA sequence: TGTGCCAGCAGTCAGATGGGAGGGGGGCAATACAATGAGCAGTTCTTC. It translates to CASSQMGGGQYNEQFF.